This T cell receptor (beta chain) was identified during a study of control samples from healthy donors and cancer patients. Assay used: immunoSEQ multiplex PCR; TCRdb lists only in-frame clones, some missing. The table has about 120,000 clones, around 87% seen once. Germline-derived CDR1 and CDR2 are SGHTA and FQGTGA. The ends lost 4 bases at V and 5 bases at J; junction bases unmatched: 5. This CDR3 spans 14 amino acids. The gene calls are TRBV7-3 and TRBJ2-5; 9 bases fit TRBD1. This receptor was obtained from a man aged 35 to 55 in good health. Input material: blood. The CDR3 region has the DNA TGTGCCAGCAGCTCTCCGGACAGGGGTGAGACCCAGTACTTC. Translation: CASSSPDRGETQYF.